This T cell receptor beta chain comes out of a study of blood T cell repertoires in COVID-19. Study context: COVID-19 samples collected from the United States, Italy and Spain covered acute and convalescent phases. PBMCs, B-cell-depleted T cells, or T cells were the source of the cDNA or gDNA that made up the material.

Original processing methods: Using reference gene primer amplification, nucleated cell counts were estimated. The repertoire was sequenced with immunoSEQ multiplex PCR; TCRdb's copy has only in-frame clones and lacks some. D and trimming were read from the DNA, whereas the V and J calls and clone size are those reported in that table. In the table there are about 240,000 clones, roughly 90% of which are singletons. CDR1 MNHEY and CDR2 SMNVEV come from the germline V gene (reference sequence). The CDR3 runs to 14 residues. V was trimmed by 4 bases and J by 3 bases, leaving 13 bases between them. Input material: peripheral blood. This sequence joins TRBV27 and TRBJ2-7, with a possible D match to TRBD1 (7 bases). The sequence derives from a man between 60 and 70 years old who had recovered from COVID-19. The CDR3 DNA sequence: TGTGCCAGCAGTTGGGGCGGGACAGTCTACGAGCAGTACTTC. Its protein is CASSWGGTVYEQYF.